Listed here are 15 T cell receptor beta chains from one sample, sequenced in a study of blood T cell repertoires in COVID-19. Only in-frame clones appear in the TCRdb table, and some are missing; sequencing was by immunoSEQ multiplex PCR. The data contain some 90,000 clones, about 80% of them singletons. Sequencing input: peripheral blood. The receptors come from a woman in her seventies with acute or convalescent COVID-19.

The chain couples TRBV19 to TRBJ2-1; tentative D call: TRBD2 (6 bases). Germline lookup yields CDR1 LNHDA and CDR2 SQIVND (reference sequence). The CDR3 loop spans 15 amino acids. With 1 base removed from V and 1 base from J, the gap between germline ends came to 8 bases. The CDR3: CASSIVAVSYNEQFF. The CDR3 DNA reads as TGTGCCAGTAGTATAGTAGCGGTTTCCTACAATGAGCAGTTCTTC.

The chain carries TRBV4-2 and TRBJ1-4; 7 bases align to TRBD1. Trimming cost V 1 base and J 3 bases; bases outside gene matches: 2. Per the germline V gene, CDR1 is LGHNA and CDR2 is YNFKEQ. CDR3 length: 15 amino acids. CDR3 amino acids: CASSQGDSSNEKLFF. As DNA, the CDR3 is TGTGCCAGCAGCCAAGGGGACAGCTCTAATGAAAAACTGTTTTTT.

The rearrangement joins TRBV18 to TRBJ2-7, with 10 bases identical to TRBD1. CDR3 length equals 14 residues. V trimming: 3 bases; J trimming: 9 bases; junction bases outside the gene matches: 8. Germline V gene data show CDR1 as KGHSH and CDR2 as LQKENI. CDR3 region: CASSPTTGGEWQYF. The CDR3 DNA is TGTGCCAGCTCACCTACGACAGGGGGCGAATGGCAGTACTTC. The entire variable domain, with the rest obtained from reference TRBV18 and TRBJ2-7, is as follows: NAGVMQNPRHLVRRRGQEARLRCSPMKGHSHVYWYRQLPEEGLKFMVYLQKENIIDESGMPKERFSAEFPKEGPSILRIQQVVRGDSAAYFCASSPTTGGEWQYFGPGTRLTVT.

There are a few counts of this clone. V gene TRBV5-5 combines with J gene TRBJ2-3, with 8 bases fitting TRBD1. Germline CDR1 is SGHKS and CDR2 is YYEKEE (reference sequence). The CDR3 loop spans 17 amino acids. V lost 3 bases to trimming and J lost 5 bases; unmatched junction nucleotides: 14. CDR3 protein: CASSSPPPRGQGDTQYF. CDR3 sequence (DNA): TGTGCCAGCAGCTCTCCCCCTCCCAGGGGGCAGGGAGATACGCAGTATTTT.

V and J are TRBV3-1 (or the pseudogene TRBV3-2) and TRBJ2-7; 9 bases fit TRBD1. The V gene end was trimmed by 5 bases and the J gene end by 3 bases; junction bases not matched to a gene: 5. CDR1 LGHDT and CDR2 YNNKEL come from the germline V gene (reference sequence). The length of the CDR3 is 14 residues. CDR3: CASSKTGGNYEQYF. CDR3 coding DNA: TGTGCCAGCAGCAAGACAGGGGGAAACTACGAGCAGTACTTC.

This clone was recorded a few times. This chain connects TRBV3-1 (or the pseudogene TRBV3-2) to TRBJ2-5, with D possibly matching TRBD1 (6 bases). This CDR3 comprises 13 residues. V lost 4 bases to trimming and J lost 5 bases, with 11 bases between them. CDR1 LGHDT and CDR2 YNNKEL come from the germline V gene (reference sequence). The CDR3 loop is CASSLLRGETQYF. CDR3 coding DNA: TGTGCCAGCAGCCTACTGAGGGGGGAGACCCAGTACTTC.

The CDR3 nucleotides are TGTGCCAGCAGTTTGAGGACAGGGGGAACCGGGGAGCTGTTTTTT. This codes for CASSLRTGGTGELFF. The chain combines TRBV28 with TRBJ2-2, with 10 bases identical to TRBD1. V dropped 3 bases and J dropped 5; count of bases not matched to a gene: 3. The germline CDR1 and CDR2 sequences are MDHEN and SYDVKM. The CDR3 has 15 residues.

This clone was recorded once. The chain uses TRBV21-1 and TRBJ2-1; the D call in the table, TRBD2, was not verified against the DNA. TRBV21-1 is a pseudogene segment. This CDR3 is 14 amino acids long. CDR3 DNA: TGTGCCAGCAGCAAAGGCAGACTTGCGGGTGAGCAGTTCTTC. It specifies CASSKGRLAGEQFF.

J is TRBJ1-2 and V is TRBV5-1; 7 bases line up with TRBD1. There are 13 residues in the CDR3. V dropped 4 bases and J dropped 4; count of bases not matched to a gene: 4. Germline V CDR1 and CDR2: SGHRS, YFSETQ. CDR3 residues: CASSVDRVYGYTF. DNA for the CDR3: TGCGCCAGCAGCGTAGACAGGGTCTATGGCTACACCTTC.

This chain joins TRBV6-5 and TRBJ2-5, with 9 positions matching TRBD2. This CDR3 has 12 amino acids. CDR1 is MNHEY, CDR2 SVGAGI, per germline. The trim removed 5 bases at V and 5 bases at J, leaving 0 bases unmatched. CDR3 sequence (DNA): TGTGCCAGCAGTAGCGGGGGGGAGACCCAGTACTTC. It codes for CASSSGGETQYF.

The rearrangement joins TRBV12-3 or TRBV12-4 to TRBJ1-2; D may be TRBD1 (5 bases). The CDR3 contains 13 residues. The ends were cut back, 3 bases at V and 5 bases at J, with 10 bases in the middle. CDR3 in DNA: TGTGCCAGCAGTTTGTACACAGGATATGGCTACACCTTC. This translates into CASSLYTGYGYTF.

The chain links TRBV7-8 to TRBJ2-3; D ambiguous. The ends were cut back, 5 bases at V and 3 bases at J, with 9 bases in the middle. From germline, CDR1 is SGHVS and CDR2 FQNEAQ. This CDR3 is 13 amino acids long. The CDR3 region is CASSPELTDTQYF. Written as DNA, the CDR3 is TGTGCCAGCAGCCCCGAACTGACAGATACGCAGTATTTT.

The CDR3 sequence is CASSLYGADTQYF. The CDR3 DNA reads TGTGCCAGCAGCTTGTACGGAGCAGATACGCAGTATTTT. The chain uses TRBV5-4 and TRBJ2-3; no reliable D call. V lost 1 base and J 4 bases, leaving 7 bases between the germline ends. This CDR3 region has 13 residues. Germline values: CDR1 SGHNT, CDR2 YYREEE (reference sequence).

V usage is TRBV5-6 and J usage is TRBJ1-1, with TRBD1 matching 7 bases. Germline lookup yields CDR1 SGHDT and CDR2 YYEEEE. The CDR3 runs to 15 residues. Losses at the gene ends were 1 base for V and 0 bases for J; bases not matched to a gene: 3. The CDR3 region is CASSLRGTVNTEAFF. The CDR3 bases are TGTGCCAGCAGCTTGCGCGGGACAGTGAACACTGAAGCTTTCTTT.

On this clone: The same CDR3 also results from other DNA sequences found in this sample. This rearrangement joins TRBV18 to TRBJ2-7; possible D gene TRBD1, 6 bases. The CDR3 has 14 residues. The germline gives CDR1 KGHSH, CDR2 LQKENI. Trimming took 3 bases from V and 0 from J, leaving 9 bases between them. This CDR3 reads CASSPDRSSYEQYF. The CDR3 DNA sequence: TGTGCCAGCTCACCCGACAGGAGCTCCTACGAGCAGTACTTC.